These 8 T cell receptor beta chains were all obtained from the same sample, sequenced in a study of blood T cell repertoires in COVID-19. The repertoire was sequenced with immunoSEQ multiplex PCR; TCRdb's copy has only in-frame clones and lacks some. The sample shows tens of thousands of clones, roughly 88% of them seen only once. The sample was peripheral blood. These receptors were taken from a man aged 60 to 69 with acute or convalescent COVID-19.

V and J are TRBV6-5 and TRBJ2-7; D not resolved. Trimming cost V 5 bases and J 7 bases, with 18 bases left between them. Germline CDR1 reads MNHEY; CDR2 reads SVGAGI. The CDR3 totals 14 residues. CDR3 region: CASSPRGTTGEQYF. The CDR3 bases are TGTGCCAGCAGTCCCCGCGGAACCACGGGTGAGCAGTACTTC.

This sequence joins TRBV27 and TRBJ1-2; D might be TRBD1 (6 bases). The CDR3 is 13 amino acids. Trimming removed 3 bases from V and 7 bases from J, with 12 bases in between. CDR1 MNHEY and CDR2 SMNVEV come from the germline V gene (reference sequence). The CDR3 sequence is CASSFVQGSGYTF. The CDR3 nucleotides are TGTGCCAGCAGTTTCGTACAGGGCTCTGGCTACACCTTC.

The gene calls are TRBV7-9 and TRBJ1-4, with D possibly TRBD1 on 5 matching bases. With 5 bases removed from V and 7 bases from J, the gap between germline ends came to 23 bases. Germline lookup yields CDR1 SEHNR and CDR2 FQNEAQ (reference sequence). The CDR3 is 17 amino acids. This CDR3 is CASSAGSGRGGGEKLFF. For the CDR3, the DNA is TGTGCCAGCAGCGCCGGGAGTGGCCGGGGCGGGGGTGAAAAACTGTTTTTT.

This clone was recorded once. This chain joins TRBV2 and TRBJ1-1; D remains ambiguous. The CDR3 is made up of 13 amino acids. The V gene's germline CDR1 is SNHLY and CDR2 FYNNEI. V was trimmed by 7 bases and J by 4 bases, leaving 13 bases between them. In DNA, the CDR3 is TGTGCCAGCACCACTGTGAAGAGCACTGAAGCTTTCTTT. Translation gives CASTTVKSTEAFF.

V and J are TRBV28 and TRBJ2-7, with D possibly being TRBD1 (6 bases). The V gene's germline CDR1 is MDHEN and CDR2 SYDVKM. V was clipped by 6 bases and J by 3 bases, with 9 bases between them. The CDR3 sequence is 12 residues long. The CDR3 loop reads CASSLDSYEQYF. The CDR3 DNA reads as TGTGCCAGCAGCCTGGACAGCTACGAGCAGTACTTC.

This clone came up once. The V gene is TRBV2, the J gene TRBJ2-2; no firm D call. Trimming pared 7 bases from V and 4 bases from J, leaving 13 bases between. Germline CDR1 reads SNHLY; CDR2 reads FYNNEI. This CDR3 has 14 residues. DNA of the CDR3: TGTGCCAGCAACCCTGGCCCCTCCACCGGGGAGCTGTTTTTT. Translated, it gives CASNPGPSTGELFF.

V is TRBV25-1 and J is TRBJ2-4; 9 bases are a match to TRBD1. This CDR3 has 18 residues. V was clipped by 5 bases and J by 4 bases; unmatched bases: 15. Germline assignment: CDR1 MGHDK and CDR2 SYGVNS. The CDR3 DNA reads TGTGCCAGCAGTCACACCGAGCGGACCGGGACAGGGAAAAACATTCAGTACTTC. Its protein is CASSHTERTGTGKNIQYF.

The rearrangement joins TRBV5-1 to TRBJ2-7, with TRBD1 matching 9 bases. Germline V gene lookup returns CDR1 SGHRS and CDR2 YFSETQ. This CDR3 is built from 14 residues. V lost 3 bases and J lost 2; bases outside the gene matches: 3. In DNA, the CDR3 is TGCGCCAGCAGCTCAAGACAGGGGGCCTACGAGCAGTACTTC. This translates into CASSSRQGAYEQYF.